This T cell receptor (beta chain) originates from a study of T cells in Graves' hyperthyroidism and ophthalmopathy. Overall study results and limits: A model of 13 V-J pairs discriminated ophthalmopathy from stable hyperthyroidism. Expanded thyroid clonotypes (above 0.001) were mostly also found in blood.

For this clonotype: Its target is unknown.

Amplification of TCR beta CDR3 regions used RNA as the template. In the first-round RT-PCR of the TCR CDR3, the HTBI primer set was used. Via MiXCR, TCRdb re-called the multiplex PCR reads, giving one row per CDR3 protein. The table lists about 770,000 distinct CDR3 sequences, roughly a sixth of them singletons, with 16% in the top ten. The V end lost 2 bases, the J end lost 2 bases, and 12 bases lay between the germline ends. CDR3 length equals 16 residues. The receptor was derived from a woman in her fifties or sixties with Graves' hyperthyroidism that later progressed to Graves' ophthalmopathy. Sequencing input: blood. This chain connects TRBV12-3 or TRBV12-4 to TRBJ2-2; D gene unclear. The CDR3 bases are TGTGCCAGCAGTTTACCCGGGCAGACCAACACCGGGGAGCTGTTTTTT. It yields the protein CASSLPGQTNTGELFF.